The entry that follows covers one T cell receptor (beta chain) sequence. These data are taken from a study of shared clonotypes between healthy human individuals. CDR1 SNHLY and CDR2 FYNNEI come from the germline V gene. Trimming took 4 bases from V and 3 from J, leaving 9 bases between them. CDR3 length: 14 residues. Clones were read by immunoSEQ multiplex PCR, and TCRdb kept only the in-frame ones, dropping some. The data show about 2.4 million clones, more than 80% seen once. The receptor's source is a man between 18 and 35 years old in good health. The specimen was naive CD4+ T cells sorted from blood. Regarding subset: CD45RA+ positively selected. The chain couples TRBV2 to TRBJ2-2; no firm D call. Here the CDR3 reads CASSGKVYTGELFF. The CDR3 coding sequence is TGTGCCAGCAGTGGAAAGGTTTACACCGGGGAGCTGTTTTTT.